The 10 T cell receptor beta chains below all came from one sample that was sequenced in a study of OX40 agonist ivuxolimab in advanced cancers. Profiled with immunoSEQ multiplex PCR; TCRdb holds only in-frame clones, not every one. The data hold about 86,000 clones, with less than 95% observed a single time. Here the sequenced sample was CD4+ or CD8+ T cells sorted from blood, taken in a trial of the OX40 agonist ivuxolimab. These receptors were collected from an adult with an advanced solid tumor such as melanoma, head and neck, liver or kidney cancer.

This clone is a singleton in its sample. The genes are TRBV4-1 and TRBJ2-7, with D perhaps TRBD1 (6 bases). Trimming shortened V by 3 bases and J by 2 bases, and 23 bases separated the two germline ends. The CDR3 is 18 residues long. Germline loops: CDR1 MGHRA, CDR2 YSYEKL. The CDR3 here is CASSHKQSGQSAPYEQYF. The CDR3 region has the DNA TGCGCCAGCAGCCATAAACAATCCGGACAGTCCGCTCCCTACGAGCAGTACTTC.

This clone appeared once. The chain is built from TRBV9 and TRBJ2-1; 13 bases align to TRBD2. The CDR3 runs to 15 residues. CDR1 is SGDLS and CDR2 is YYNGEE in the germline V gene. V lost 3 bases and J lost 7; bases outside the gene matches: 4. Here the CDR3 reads CASSALAGGGNEQFF. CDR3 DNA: TGTGCCAGCAGCGCACTAGCGGGAGGGGGGAATGAGCAGTTCTTC.

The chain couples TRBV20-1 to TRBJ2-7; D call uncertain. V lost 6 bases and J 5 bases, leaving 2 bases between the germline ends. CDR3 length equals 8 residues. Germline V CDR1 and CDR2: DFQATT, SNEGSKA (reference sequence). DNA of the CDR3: TGCAGTGCCGACGAGCAGTACTTC. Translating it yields CSADEQYF.

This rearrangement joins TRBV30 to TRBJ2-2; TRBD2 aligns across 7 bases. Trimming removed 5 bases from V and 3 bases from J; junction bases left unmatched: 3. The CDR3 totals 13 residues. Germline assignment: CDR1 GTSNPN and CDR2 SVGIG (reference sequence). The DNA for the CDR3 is TGTGCCTGGGGGACTACAGACACCGGGGAGCTGTTTTTT. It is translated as CAWGTTDTGELFF.

The CDR3 coding sequence is TGTGCCAGCAGTGAGGGGACAGGGGGTCAGCCCCAGCATTTT. Its protein is CASSEGTGGQPQHF. The gene calls are TRBV6-4 and TRBJ1-5; 11 bases agree with TRBD1. J lost 6 bases, V lost 3 bases, and 1 base had no gene match. Germline V CDR1 and CDR2: MRHNA, SNTAGT. The CDR3 contains 14 residues.

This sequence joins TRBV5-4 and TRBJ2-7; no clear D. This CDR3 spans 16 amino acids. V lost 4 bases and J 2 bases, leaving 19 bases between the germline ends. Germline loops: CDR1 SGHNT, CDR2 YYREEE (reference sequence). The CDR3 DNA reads TGTGCCAGCAGCGCCCGCGGCAGGTCATCTGCCTACGAGCAGTACTTC. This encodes CASSARGRSSAYEQYF.

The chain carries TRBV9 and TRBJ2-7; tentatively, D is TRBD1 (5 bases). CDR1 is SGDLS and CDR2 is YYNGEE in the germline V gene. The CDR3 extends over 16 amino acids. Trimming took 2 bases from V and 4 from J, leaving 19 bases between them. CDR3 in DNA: TGTGCCAGCAGCGTCGGTGAAGGGGTCAGGACATACGAGCAGTACTTC. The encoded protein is CASSVGEGVRTYEQYF.

The CDR3 sequence is CASRLSESSYNEQFF. Here the CDR3 DNA reads TGTGCCAGCAGACTAAGCGAGAGCTCCTACAATGAGCAGTTCTTC. The V gene is TRBV28, the J gene TRBJ2-1; no definite D call. The CDR3 is 15 residues long. Per the germline V gene, CDR1 is MDHEN and CDR2 is SYDVKM. V lost 6 bases, J lost 0 bases, and 12 bases lay in between.

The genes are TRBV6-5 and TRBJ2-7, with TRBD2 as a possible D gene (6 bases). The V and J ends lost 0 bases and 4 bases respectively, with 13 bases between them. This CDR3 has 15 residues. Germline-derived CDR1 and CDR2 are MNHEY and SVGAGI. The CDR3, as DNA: TGTGCCAGCAGTTACTCTTGGGGGGTCGGTTACGAGCAGTACTTC. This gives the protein CASSYSWGVGYEQYF.

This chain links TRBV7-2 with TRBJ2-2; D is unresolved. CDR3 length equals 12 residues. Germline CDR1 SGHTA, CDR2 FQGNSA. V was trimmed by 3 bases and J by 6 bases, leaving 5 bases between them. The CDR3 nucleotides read TGTGCCAGCAGCTTTGGGTCCGGGGAGCTGTTTTTT. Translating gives CASSFGSGELFF.